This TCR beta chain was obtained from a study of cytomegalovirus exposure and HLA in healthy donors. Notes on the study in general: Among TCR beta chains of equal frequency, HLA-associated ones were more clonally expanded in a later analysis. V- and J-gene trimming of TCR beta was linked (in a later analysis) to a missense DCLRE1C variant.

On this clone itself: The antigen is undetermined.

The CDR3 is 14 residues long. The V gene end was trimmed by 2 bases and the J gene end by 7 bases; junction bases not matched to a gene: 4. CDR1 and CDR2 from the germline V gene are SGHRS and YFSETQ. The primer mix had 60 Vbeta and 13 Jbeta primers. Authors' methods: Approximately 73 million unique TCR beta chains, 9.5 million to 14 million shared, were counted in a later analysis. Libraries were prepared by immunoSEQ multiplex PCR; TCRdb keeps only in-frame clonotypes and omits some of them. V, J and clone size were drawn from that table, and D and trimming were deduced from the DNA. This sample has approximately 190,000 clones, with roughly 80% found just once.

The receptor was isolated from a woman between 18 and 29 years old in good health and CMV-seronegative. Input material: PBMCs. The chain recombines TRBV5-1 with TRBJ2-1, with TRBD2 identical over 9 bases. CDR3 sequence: CASSFAGGLNEQFF. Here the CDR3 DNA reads TGCGCCAGCAGCTTTGCGGGGGGGCTTAATGAGCAGTTCTTC.